Below are 32 T cell receptor beta chains sequenced from a single sample in a study of blood T cell repertoires in COVID-19. Clones were sequenced by immunoSEQ multiplex PCR, and TCRdb holds only the in-frame ones, with some missing. The sample yields about 95,000 clones, 75% to 85% seen once. What was sequenced was peripheral blood. These receptors all come from an elderly man with COVID-19, enrolled during active disease.

J is TRBJ1-3 and V is TRBV7-9; D is unresolved. The V end lost 1 base, the J end lost 4 bases, and 11 bases lay between the germline ends. Germline CDR1 is SEHNR and CDR2 is FQNEAQ (reference sequence). This CDR3 has 15 amino acids. The CDR3 coding sequence is TGTGCCAGCAGCTTAGGAGCGGGGAGGGGAAACACCATATATTTT. Amino acids: CASSLGAGRGNTIYF.

Comment on this clone: Its ends do not fully match the called genes, so a read error is possible. The chain has TRBV15 and TRBJ1-1, with 7 bases that match TRBD1. Germline-derived CDR1 and CDR2 are LNHNV and YYDKDF (reference sequence). The CDR3 is 13 amino acids. This CDR3 is CATRGTVNTEAFF. The CDR3 DNA follows: TGTGCCACAAGGGGGACAGTGAATACTGAAGCTTTCTTT.

The gene calls are TRBV23-1 and TRBJ2-7; 11 bases match TRBD2. TRBV23-1 is noted as an ORF with a role that remains uncertain. V was pared by 0 bases and J by 5 bases, with 18 bases of the junction left unmatched. CDR3 size: 20 residues. DNA of the CDR3: TGCGCCAGCAGTCAATCGTCCCGGGTGCTAGCGGGGGGACGATTCAACGAGCAGTACTTC. It yields the protein CASSQSSRVLAGGRFNEQYF.

The chain carries TRBV27 and TRBJ1-6; 9 bases line up with TRBD1. J lost 10 bases, V lost 6 bases, and 7 bases had no gene match. The V gene's germline CDR1 is MNHEY and CDR2 SMNVEV (reference sequence). The CDR3 is 14 residues long. The CDR3 sequence: CASSPGQGDSPLHF. The CDR3 nucleotides are TGTGCCAGCAGCCCGGGACAGGGTGACTCACCCCTCCACTTT.

The chain uses TRBV5-5 and TRBJ2-7, with 8 positions matching TRBD1. The CDR3 is 13 residues long. CDR1 is SGHKS, CDR2 YYEKEE, per germline (reference sequence). V gave up 3 bases and J gave up 3 bases; unmatched junction bases: 2. The CDR3 DNA follows: TGTGCCAGCAGCTGGACAGGGCGCTACGAGCAGTACTTC. This codes for CASSWTGRYEQYF. Supplemented by reference TRBV5-5 and TRBJ2-7, the full variable domain reads DAGVTQSPTHLIKTRGQQVTLRCSPISGHKSVSWYQQVLGQGPQFIFQYYEKEERGRGNFPDRFSARQFPNYSSELNVNALLLGDSALYLCASSWTGRYEQYFGPGTRLTVT.

The chain is built from TRBV5-1 and TRBJ1-1; 8 bases are a match to TRBD1. J gave up 3 bases and V 2 bases, and 6 bases lay outside the gene matches. The CDR3 sequence is 15 residues long. Germline CDR1 is SGHRS and CDR2 is YFSETQ. In nucleotides, the CDR3 is TGCGCCAGCAGCTTTCGACAGGGGAGATACACTGAAGCTTTCTTT. Encoded protein: CASSFRQGRYTEAFF. Full variable domain (rest looked up from reference TRBV5-1 and TRBJ1-1): KAGVTQTPRYLIKTRGQQVTLSCSPISGHRSVSWYQQTPGQGLQFLFEYFSETQRNKGNFPGRFSGRQFSNSRSEMNVSTLELGDSALYLCASSFRQGRYTEAFFGQGTRLTVV.

The chain joins TRBV4-2 to TRBJ2-2; 10 bases fit TRBD2. The germline gives CDR1 LGHNA, CDR2 YNFKEQ. There are 15 residues in the CDR3. Losses at the gene ends were 4 bases for V and 5 bases for J; bases not matched to a gene: 4. The DNA for the CDR3 is TGTGCCAGCAGCCGCCAGACTAGCGGGACCGGGGAGCTGTTTTTT. It is translated as CASSRQTSGTGELFF.

The rearrangement links TRBV11-2 to TRBJ2-2, with 12 bases fitting TRBD2. CDR3 length: 18 residues. Germline values: CDR1 SGHAT, CDR2 FQNNGV. The V and J ends lost 2 bases and 6 bases, in that order; junction bases with no gene match: 10. Here the CDR3 reads CASSLPPRLAGAPGELFF. The CDR3 DNA follows: TGTGCCAGCAGCTTACCTCCCAGACTAGCGGGAGCGCCCGGGGAGCTGTTTTTT.

The CDR3 DNA is TGTGCCAGCAGCAAGCGCGCCGGGACTAGCGCCGCGAACACCGGGGAGCTGTTTTTT. Residues: CASSKRAGTSAANTGELFF. The rearrangement uses TRBV7-8 and TRBJ2-2; 10 bases are a match to TRBD2. V trimming: 5 bases; J trimming: 0 bases; junction bases outside the gene matches: 12. Germline lookup yields CDR1 SGHVS and CDR2 FQNEAQ. This CDR3 region has 19 residues.

V and J are TRBV11-2 and TRBJ2-2; 10 bases fit TRBD1. The V gene end was trimmed by 5 bases and the J gene end by 4 bases; junction bases not matched to a gene: 7. CDR1 and CDR2 from the germline V gene are SGHAT and FQNNGV. The CDR3 runs 16 residues. In DNA form, the CDR3 reads TGTGCCAGCAGCCTCGGACAGGGGGGAAGCACCGGGGAGCTGTTTTTT. This encodes CASSLGQGGSTGELFF.

The CDR3 nucleotides read TGTGCCAGCGCCAGGGGGTATGGCAATCAGCCCCAGCATTTT. Its protein product is CASARGYGNQPQHF. The V call is TRBV19, the J call TRBJ1-5; the match to TRBD1 covers 7 bases. V dropped 9 bases and J dropped 2; count of bases not matched to a gene: 7. CDR1 and CDR2 from the germline V gene are LNHDA and SQIVND (reference sequence). CDR3 length equals 14 residues.

V gene TRBV3-1 (or the pseudogene TRBV3-2) combines with J gene TRBJ2-7; D ambiguous. Per the germline V gene, CDR1 is LGHDT and CDR2 is YNNKEL (reference sequence). The V and J ends lost 0 bases and 4 bases respectively, with 4 bases between them. The CDR3 has 12 amino acids. In nucleotides, the CDR3 is TGTGCCAGCAGCCAAGACTATTACGAGCAGTACTTC. It specifies CASSQDYYEQYF.

As regards this clone: This CDR3 is also generated by other DNA sequences in the sample. The chain uses TRBV19 and TRBJ2-7; the match to TRBD2 covers 8 bases. This CDR3 is built from 12 residues. V dropped 3 bases and J dropped 7; count of bases not matched to a gene: 2. Germline CDR1 LNHDA, CDR2 SQIVND (reference sequence). The CDR3 bases are TGTGCCAGTAGTATCCGGGGGGGAGAGCAGTACTTC. It codes for CASSIRGGEQYF.

This chain connects TRBV9 to TRBJ2-7; D is possibly TRBD2 (6 bases). The CDR3 sequence is 13 residues long. Trimming left V 2 bases short and J 1 base short, with 7 bases between. Germline values: CDR1 SGDLS, CDR2 YYNGEE. The CDR3 region has the DNA TGTGCCAGCAGCGTGGGGACTTCCTACGAGCAGTACTTC. Translation gives CASSVGTSYEQYF.

The chain couples TRBV3-1 (or the pseudogene TRBV3-2) to TRBJ1-4, with D perhaps TRBD1 (5 bases). The CDR3 loop spans 15 amino acids. V gave up 0 bases and J gave up 4 bases, with 9 bases separating them. CDR1 is LGHDT and CDR2 is YNNKEL in the germline V gene (reference sequence). The CDR3 spells CASSQDWGYNEKLFF. DNA for the CDR3: TGTGCCAGCAGCCAAGATTGGGGCTATAATGAAAAACTGTTTTTT.

This clone came up once. Other DNA variants within this sample encode the same CDR3. CDR3 DNA: TGTGCCAGCAGCGTGACAGCAAACACTGAAGCTTTCTTT. Translating it yields CASSVTANTEAFF. This chain uses TRBV9 with TRBJ1-1, with D perhaps matching TRBD1 (5 bases). V shed 2 bases and J shed 2 bases, with 7 bases lying between them. CDR1 is SGDLS and CDR2 is YYNGEE in the germline V gene. The CDR3 consists of 13 residues.

CDR3: CASSPPTGGKNTEAFF. CDR3 nucleotide sequence: TGTGCCAGCTCACCACCGACAGGGGGCAAAAACACTGAAGCTTTCTTT. The chain couples TRBV18 to TRBJ1-1; 10 bases are a match to TRBD1. Trimming at V came to 0 bases and at J to 2 bases, leaving 3 bases not matched to a gene. The CDR3 runs 16 residues. Germline CDR1 and CDR2: KGHSH and LQKENI.

The chain combines TRBV2 with TRBJ2-7; 9 bases align to TRBD1. V gave up 2 bases and J gave up 7 bases; unmatched junction bases: 6. Germline values: CDR1 SNHLY, CDR2 FYNNEI. The CDR3 is 14 amino acids. The DNA of the CDR3 is TGTGCCAGCAGTGAAACAGGGGGCGCGTGGGAGCAGTACTTC. This codes for CASSETGGAWEQYF.

This clone was recorded a few times. The chain recombines TRBV5-1 with TRBJ1-5, with 8 bases that match TRBD1. Germline loops: CDR1 SGHRS, CDR2 YFSETQ. After removal of 4 bases from V and 2 bases from J, the junction contained 5 bases not matched to a gene. This CDR3 region has 15 residues. CDR3 bases: TGCGCCAGCAGCCCCGGACAGGGAGGCAATCAGCCCCAGCATTTT. This encodes CASSPGQGGNQPQHF.

The V call is TRBV2, the J call TRBJ2-2, with TRBD1 identical over 8 bases. The CDR3 is 16 residues long. CDR1 is SNHLY, CDR2 FYNNEI, per germline. Trimming took 0 bases from V and 5 from J; bases not matched to a gene: 5. CDR3 residues: CASSEAHRGMTGELFF. Here the CDR3 DNA reads TGTGCCAGCAGTGAAGCTCACAGGGGGATGACCGGGGAGCTGTTTTTT.

The rearrangement joins TRBV2 to TRBJ2-2; 7 nucleotides match TRBD1. The CDR3 is 15 amino acids. Germline V gene sequence: CDR1 SNHLY, CDR2 FYNNEI. The V gene end was trimmed by 2 bases and the J gene end by 1 base; junction bases not matched to a gene: 1. The chain's CDR3 is CASSEQGVNTGELFF. The CDR3 DNA follows: TGTGCCAGCAGTGAACAGGGGGTGAACACCGGGGAGCTGTTTTTT.

The rearrangement joins TRBV28 to TRBJ1-5, with 8 bases that match TRBD1. In germline, CDR1 is MDHEN, CDR2 SYDVKM. This CDR3 is built from 18 residues. V dropped 3 bases and J dropped 1; count of bases not matched to a gene: 11. This CDR3 is CASSLTPGGVGSNQPQHF. CDR3 nucleotide sequence: TGTGCCAGCAGTTTGACCCCAGGGGGCGTGGGGAGCAATCAGCCCCAGCATTTT.

The J gene is TRBJ2-7, the V gene TRBV29-1; D uncertain. Trimming took 4 bases from V and 4 from J, leaving 8 bases between them. Per germline, CDR1 SQVTM and CDR2 ANQGSEA. The CDR3 covers 11 residues. The DNA of the CDR3 is TGCAGCGTTGTTTGGGCTTACGAGCAGTACTTC. Encoded protein: CSVVWAYEQYF.

The rearrangement links TRBV10-3 to TRBJ2-2, with 7 bases fitting TRBD1. This CDR3 has 16 amino acids. The germline CDR1 and CDR2 sequences are ENHRY and SYGVKD. Germline trimming cut 11 bases from V and 2 bases from J; bases unmatched to any gene: 14. CDR3 protein: CALRKDDRENTGELFF. Here the CDR3 DNA reads TGTGCCCTCCGAAAAGATGACAGGGAAAACACCGGGGAGCTGTTTTTT.

This sequence joins TRBV5-1 and TRBJ1-1, with 7 bases identical to TRBD1. Germline CDR1 and CDR2: SGHRS and YFSETQ. The CDR3 runs to 16 residues. V lost 0 bases to trimming and J lost 4 bases; unmatched junction nucleotides: 9. CDR3 region: CASSLAPTGSTTEAFF. CDR3 in DNA: TGCGCCAGCAGCTTGGCCCCGACAGGGAGTACCACTGAAGCTTTCTTT.

This clone occurred once. The genes are TRBV10-3 and TRBJ1-3; D not certain. V was pared by 0 bases and J by 0 bases, with 9 bases between. Germline CDR1 and CDR2: ENHRY and SYGVKD. This CDR3 is 16 amino acids long. CDR3 sequence reads: CAISESWQFSGNTIYF. CDR3 DNA sequence: TGTGCCATCAGTGAGTCATGGCAGTTCTCTGGAAACACCATATATTTT.

This clone was observed a few times. V usage is TRBV10-2 and J usage is TRBJ2-7; 7 bases match TRBD2. Per germline, CDR1 WSHSY and CDR2 SAAADI. The CDR3 is 13 residues long. The V segment lost 8 bases and the J segment 3 bases; nucleotides outside the gene matches: 7. CDR3 coding DNA: TGCGCCAGCGCAACTAGCGCCAACTACGAGCAGTACTTC. Translated, it gives CASATSANYEQYF.

V gene TRBV11-2 combines with J gene TRBJ1-2, with 8 bases aligning to TRBD1. From germline, CDR1 is SGHAT and CDR2 FQNNGV. The V and J ends lost 3 bases and 7 bases, in that order; junction bases with no gene match: 4. This CDR3 comprises 13 residues. The CDR3 DNA sequence: TGTGCCAGCAGCTTGGACAGGGATGGTGGCTACACCTTC. Amino acids: CASSLDRDGGYTF.

This chain connects TRBV19 to TRBJ2-5; 9 nucleotides match TRBD1. Germline trimming cut 5 bases from V and 3 bases from J; bases unmatched to any gene: 10. The germline CDR1 and CDR2 sequences are LNHDA and SQIVND (reference sequence). This CDR3 spans 16 amino acids. The CDR3 protein is CASSFRTGAVEETQYF. The CDR3 nucleotides read TGTGCCAGTAGTTTTCGGACAGGGGCGGTCGAAGAGACCCAGTACTTC. The whole variable domain, remainder taken from reference TRBV19 and TRBJ2-5, is DGGITQSPKYLFRKEGQNVTLSCEQNLNHDAMYWYRQDPGQGLRLIYYSQIVNDFQKGDIAEGYSVSREKKESFPLTVTSAQKNPTAFYLCASSFRTGAVEETQYFGPGTRLLVL.

CDR3 residues: CASSTNRGVDTGELFF. As DNA, the CDR3 is TGTGCCAGCAGCACCAACAGGGGAGTTGACACCGGGGAGCTGTTTTTT. This chain joins TRBV5-4 and TRBJ2-2, with TRBD1 matching over 7 bases. J was trimmed by 3 bases and V by 4 bases; bases with no gene match: 9. The CDR3 extends over 16 amino acids. CDR1 is SGHNT and CDR2 is YYREEE in the germline V gene (reference sequence).

The V and J genes are TRBV6-2 or TRBV6-3 and TRBJ2-1, with D possibly matching TRBD1 (5 bases). Trimming left V 2 bases short and J 10 bases short, with 18 bases between. The length of the CDR3 is 15 residues. Germline loops: CDR1 MNHEY, CDR2 SVGEGT. CDR3 sequence: CASSYQAGKFGEQFF. CDR3 nucleotide sequence: TGTGCCAGCAGTTACCAGGCAGGGAAGTTTGGCGAGCAGTTCTTC.

V gene TRBV9 combines with J gene TRBJ2-1, with TRBD2 matching 9 bases. Trimming removed 0 bases from V and 9 bases from J; junction bases left unmatched: 10. Germline lookup yields CDR1 SGDLS and CDR2 YYNGEE. The CDR3 extends over 16 amino acids. In DNA form, the CDR3 reads TGTGCCAGCAGCGTAGAGGATCTAGCGGGGTTTAGTGAGCAGTTCTTC. Translated, it gives CASSVEDLAGFSEQFF.